The clone carrying this TCR beta chain was seen more than once but under ten times. J gave up 3 bases and V 0 bases, and 4 bases lay outside the gene matches. The CDR3 contains 16 residues. Looked up from germline, CDR1 is SGHVS and CDR2 is FQNEAQ. The data originate from a study of identical twins. TCRdb itself ran the 5' RACE reads through MiXCR, one entry per CDR3 protein. This table holds 250,000 or so distinct CDR3 sequences, about 7.3% found once. The sample was also reused in another study, on yellow fever vaccine responses in identical twins. In that study: Twins reportedly appeared to share part of their vaccine T cell response while keeping part individual.

This receptor was taken from a woman aged 18-29 years in good health. The chain couples TRBV7-8 to TRBJ2-7; 11 bases agree with TRBD1. The specimen sequenced was memory (CD45RO+) T cells sorted from blood. In DNA form, the CDR3 reads TGTGCCAGCAGCTTAGCTGGACAGGGGGCTCTCTACGAGCAGTACTTC. Translating gives CASSLAGQGALYEQYF.